Below, 26 T cell receptor beta chains from the same sample are listed, as sequenced in a study of blood T cell repertoires in COVID-19. Method: immunoSEQ multiplex PCR; TCRdb's copy keeps in-frame clones and lacks some. The sample contains 400,000 to 450,000 clones, around nine tenths of which appear only once. Sequencing used peripheral blood. The receptor set was obtained from a man aged 18 to 35 with COVID-19, enrolled during active disease.

The chain has TRBV6-1 and TRBJ2-2, with a tentative D call TRBD2 (5 bases). The CDR3 runs 19 residues. Germline V gene data show CDR1 as MNHNS and CDR2 as SASEGT. Trimming left V 2 bases short and J 3 bases short, with 22 bases between. CDR3 in amino acids: CASSESSGLIELDTGELFF. CDR3 bases: TGTGCCAGCAGTGAAAGTTCGGGGTTGATTGAATTGGACACCGGGGAGCTGTTTTTT.

This clone was counted a few times. The chain employs TRBV5-1 and TRBJ1-2; 12 nucleotides line up with TRBD1. Germline CDR1 and CDR2: SGHRS and YFSETQ. This CDR3 contains 15 residues. V dropped 7 bases and J dropped 9; count of bases not matched to a gene: 13. The CDR3 protein is CASGLHRGQGASYTF. For the CDR3, the DNA is TGCGCCAGCGGACTCCACCGGGGACAGGGGGCGAGCTACACCTTC.

V and J are TRBV11-3 and TRBJ2-2; possibly TRBD1 for D (5 bases). The CDR3 has 15 residues. Trimming cost V 4 bases and J 1 base, with 10 bases left between them. Germline V gene sequence: CDR1 SGHNT, CDR2 YENEEA. The CDR3 sequence: CASSSNRRNTGELFF. The DNA for the CDR3 is TGTGCCAGCAGCTCCAACAGGAGGAACACCGGGGAGCTGTTTTTT.

The V and J genes are TRBV24-1 and TRBJ2-7; tentatively, D is TRBD1 (5 bases). Germline V gives CDR1 KGHDR, CDR2 SFDVKD. The CDR3 consists of 14 residues. V dropped 5 bases and J dropped 0 bases, with 10 bases sitting between them. The CDR3 DNA reads as TGTGCCACCAGTGGGGCAGGGAACTCCTACGAGCAGTACTTC. Protein sequence: CATSGAGNSYEQYF.

The chain uses TRBV10-2 and TRBJ2-7, with TRBD1 matching over 12 bases. CDR1 is WSHSY, CDR2 SAAADI, per germline. This CDR3 contains 15 residues. With V trimmed by 3 bases and J by 3 bases, 3 bases remained unmatched. As DNA, the CDR3 is TGCGCCAGCAGTGAAGGGACAGGGGGCTTCTACGAGCAGTACTTC. Its translation: CASSEGTGGFYEQYF.

V and J are TRBV2 and TRBJ1-1; D not certain. Germline V gives CDR1 SNHLY, CDR2 FYNNEI. V was pared by 11 bases and J by 4 bases, with 17 bases between. CDR3 length equals 13 residues. The CDR3 reads CAGVGVRGTEAFF. CDR3 DNA: TGTGCCGGGGTTGGGGTTCGGGGCACTGAAGCTTTCTTT.

About this clone: Additional DNA sequences in this sample encode the identical CDR3. V gene TRBV3-1 (or the pseudogene TRBV3-2) combines with J gene TRBJ1-5; tentatively, D is TRBD1 (6 bases). Germline assignment: CDR1 LGHDT and CDR2 YNNKEL (reference sequence). Trimming shortened V by 8 bases and J by 6 bases, and 11 bases separated the two germline ends. The CDR3 loop spans 12 amino acids. The CDR3 DNA sequence: TGTGCCAGCTCCCCCAGGGGTCAGCCCCAGCATTTT. This translates into CASSPRGQPQHF.

DNA for the CDR3: TGTGCCAGCAGTTTATTCGGTGAGCGGGGGAACTACGAGCAGTACTTC. Its protein is CASSLFGERGNYEQYF. The genes are TRBV27 and TRBJ2-7; 8 bases fit TRBD2. Germline-derived CDR1 and CDR2 are MNHEY and SMNVEV (reference sequence). There are 16 residues in the CDR3. V trimming: 1 base; J trimming: 3 bases; junction bases outside the gene matches: 8.

The count of this clone is one. The chain joins TRBV5-4 to TRBJ2-1; 8 nucleotides agree with TRBD2. The CDR3 runs 15 residues. Trimming took 0 bases from V and 7 from J; bases not matched to a gene: 6. Germline CDR1 reads SGHNT; CDR2 reads YYREEE (reference sequence). In DNA form, the CDR3 reads TGTGCCAGCAGCTTGGGGACTAGCATACAGAATGAGCAGTTCTTC. As protein: CASSLGTSIQNEQFF.

V gene TRBV5-1 combines with J gene TRBJ2-3; weak D call: TRBD1 (7 bases). Deletions cut 2 bases from V and 12 bases from J, with 19 bases between. This CDR3 spans 14 amino acids. Germline V gives CDR1 SGHRS, CDR2 YFSETQ. The CDR3 protein is CASSFKEGAQKQYF. CDR3 nucleotides: TGCGCCAGCAGCTTTAAGGAGGGGGCGCAGAAACAGTATTTT.

The rearrangement links TRBV2 to TRBJ1-6; a possible D gene is TRBD1 (6 bases). Looked up from germline, CDR1 is SNHLY and CDR2 is FYNNEI. Trimming took 6 bases from V and 0 from J, leaving 12 bases between them. The CDR3 loop spans 16 amino acids. Here the CDR3 DNA reads TGTGCCAGCAGGCGAACAGGGAGCTCCTATAATTCACCCCTCCACTTT. Protein product: CASRRTGSSYNSPLHF.

The rearrangement uses TRBV6-1 and TRBJ1-3; no definite D call. Trimming stripped 1 base from V and 7 bases from J, with 11 bases between. The CDR3 length is 14 residues. Germline loops: CDR1 MNHNS, CDR2 SASEGT. The CDR3 region is CASSEVTRFNTIYF. DNA of the CDR3: TGTGCCAGCAGTGAAGTGACCAGGTTTAACACCATATATTTT.

The rearrangement links TRBV24-1 to TRBJ2-1; TRBD2 matches 11 bases. Germline CDR1 KGHDR, CDR2 SFDVKD. Trimming took 4 bases from V and 6 from J; bases not matched to a gene: 7. The CDR3 length is 16 residues. CDR3 residues: CATSDPSGRMGNEQFF. In DNA form, the CDR3 reads TGTGCCACCAGTGACCCTAGCGGGAGGATGGGCAATGAGCAGTTCTTC.

The chain links TRBV6-5 to TRBJ1-2; D is undetermined. Germline CDR1 MNHEY, CDR2 SVGAGI. V was pared by 3 bases and J by 7 bases, with 9 bases between. The CDR3 loop spans 12 amino acids. The CDR3 loop reads CASSYLGGGYTF. CDR3 nucleotides: TGTGCCAGCAGTTATCTTGGCGGTGGCTACACCTTC.

This clone was observed once. This rearrangement joins TRBV25-1 to TRBJ2-7; possible D gene TRBD2, 5 bases. V lost 3 bases to trimming and J lost 1 base, with 16 bases between them. The germline CDR1 and CDR2 sequences are MGHDK and SYGVNS. The length of the CDR3 is 16 residues. The DNA for the CDR3 is TGTGCCAGCAGTGACCATAAGACGGGGATTTCCTACGAGCAGTACTTC. Protein product: CASSDHKTGISYEQYF.

The gene calls are TRBV12-5 and TRBJ1-6; D uncertain. Germline CDR1 is LGHNT and CDR2 is FRNRAP. V gave up 0 bases and J gave up 0 bases, with 15 bases separating them. The CDR3 has 19 amino acids. The CDR3 region is CASGLVVSGTSSYNSPLHF. CDR3 DNA: TGTGCTAGTGGTTTGGTAGTGAGCGGCACTAGCTCCTATAATTCACCCCTCCACTTT.

The rearrangement uses TRBV10-1 and TRBJ1-6; 7 bases map to TRBD1. The CDR3 loop spans 14 amino acids. J was trimmed by 11 bases and V by 6 bases; bases with no gene match: 10. Germline V gene sequence: CDR1 WNHNN, CDR2 SYGVQD (reference sequence). The CDR3 sequence is CASSLGQFDAPLHF. The DNA of the CDR3 is TGCGCCAGCAGCCTGGGACAGTTCGACGCACCCCTCCACTTT.

The chain recombines TRBV11-2 with TRBJ2-1, with TRBD2 identical over 12 bases. V lost 1 base, J lost 8 bases, and 12 bases stayed unmatched. Germline V CDR1 and CDR2: SGHAT, FQNNGV. The CDR3 is 18 residues long. The CDR3 is CASSLAKGTSGLGDEQFF. The CDR3 bases are TGTGCCAGCAGCTTAGCCAAAGGGACTAGCGGGCTTGGGGATGAGCAGTTCTTC.

The chain combines TRBV6-2 or TRBV6-3 with TRBJ2-3; D ambiguous. V shed 6 bases and J shed 0 bases, with 10 bases lying between them. CDR1 is MNHEY, CDR2 SVGEGT, per germline. The CDR3 contains 14 residues. As DNA, the CDR3 is TGTGCCAGCAGACCTACTTCTAGCACAGATACGCAGTATTTT. Translating it yields CASRPTSSTDTQYF.

This chain connects TRBV27 to TRBJ2-3, with a tentative D call TRBD2 (5 bases). The CDR3 extends over 13 amino acids. Trimming cost V 2 bases and J 5 bases, with 8 bases left between them. The germline CDR1 and CDR2 sequences are MNHEY and SMNVEV (reference sequence). The chain's CDR3 is CASSLGAEDTQYF. The CDR3 nucleotides are TGTGCCAGCAGTTTAGGAGCGGAAGATACGCAGTATTTT.

The rearrangement uses TRBV10-2 and TRBJ1-6; D gene ambiguous. Germline V gene sequence: CDR1 WSHSY, CDR2 SAAADI. The CDR3 loop spans 15 amino acids. V gave up 0 bases and J gave up 7 bases, with 10 bases separating them. The CDR3 DNA reads as TGCGCCAGCAGTGAGTCTCGGACGGGGAATTCACCCCTCCACTTT. Translating it yields CASSESRTGNSPLHF.

The chain carries TRBV2 and TRBJ2-1; D is perhaps TRBD1 (5 bases). Germline V lookup: CDR1 SNHLY, CDR2 FYNNEI. Trimming shortened V by 1 base and J by 0 bases, and 13 bases separated the two germline ends. The CDR3 runs 17 residues. CDR3 loop: CASSEGGLDSSYNEQFF. CDR3 DNA: TGTGCCAGCAGTGAAGGGGGTCTAGACAGCTCCTACAATGAGCAGTTCTTC.

This clone is a singleton in its sample. V gene TRBV30 combines with J gene TRBJ1-5; D is ambiguous. V was shortened by 3 bases and J by 9 bases, with 15 bases between the two germline ends. Germline V gene sequence: CDR1 GTSNPN, CDR2 SVGIG (reference sequence). The CDR3 extends over 13 amino acids. The DNA of the CDR3 is TGTGCCTGGAGCGGAAGGTCCCGAGGGCCCCAGCATTTT. Translating gives CAWSGRSRGPQHF. The whole variable domain, remainder taken from reference TRBV30 and TRBJ1-5, is SQTIHQWPATLVQPVGSPLSLECTVEGTSNPNLYWYRQAAGRGLQLLFYSVGIGQISSEVPQNLSASRPQDRQFILSSKKLLLSDSGFYLCAWSGRSRGPQHFGDGTRLSIL.

The chain recombines TRBV11-2 with TRBJ2-5; 11 bases are a match to TRBD2. CDR1 SGHAT and CDR2 FQNNGV come from the germline V gene. The CDR3 totals 18 residues. After removal of 2 bases from V and 2 bases from J, the junction contained 10 bases not matched to a gene. The CDR3 DNA reads as TGTGCCAGCAGCTTATATCCTAGCGGGAGGCCACAGCAAGAGACCCAGTACTTC. This sequence encodes CASSLYPSGRPQQETQYF.

CDR3 loop: CASRDRAQETQYF. The CDR3 bases are TGTGCCAGTAGGGACAGGGCCCAAGAGACCCAGTACTTC. V and J are TRBV19 and TRBJ2-5, with 8 bases fitting TRBD1. The ends lost 6 bases at V and 1 base at J; junction bases unmatched: 1. Per the germline V gene, CDR1 is LNHDA and CDR2 is SQIVND (reference sequence). CDR3 length: 13 amino acids.

This clone came up once. V gene TRBV6-1 combines with J gene TRBJ2-3, with 7 nucleotides matching TRBD2. Germline trimming cut 3 bases from V and 4 bases from J; bases unmatched to any gene: 4. Germline V gene lookup returns CDR1 MNHNS and CDR2 SASEGT. This CDR3 is built from 14 residues. The CDR3: CASSDQRGADTQYF. The CDR3 coding sequence is TGTGCCAGCAGTGACCAGCGGGGTGCAGATACGCAGTATTTT.